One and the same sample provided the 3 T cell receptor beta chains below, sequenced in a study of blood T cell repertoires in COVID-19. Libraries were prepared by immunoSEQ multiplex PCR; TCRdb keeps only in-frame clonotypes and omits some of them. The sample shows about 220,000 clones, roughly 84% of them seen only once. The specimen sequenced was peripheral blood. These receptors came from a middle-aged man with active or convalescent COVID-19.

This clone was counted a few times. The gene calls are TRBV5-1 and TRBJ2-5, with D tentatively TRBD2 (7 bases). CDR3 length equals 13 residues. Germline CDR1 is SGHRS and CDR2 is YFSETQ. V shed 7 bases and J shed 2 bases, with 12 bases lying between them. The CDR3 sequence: CASGRGPQETQYF. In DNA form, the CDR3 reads TGCGCCAGCGGGCGGGGGCCGCAAGAGACCCAGTACTTC. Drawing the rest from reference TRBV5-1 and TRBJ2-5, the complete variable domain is KAGVTQTPRYLIKTRGQQVTLSCSPISGHRSVSWYQQTPGQGLQFLFEYFSETQRNKGNFPGRFSGRQFSNSRSEMNVSTLELGDSALYLCASGRGPQETQYFGPGTRLLVL.

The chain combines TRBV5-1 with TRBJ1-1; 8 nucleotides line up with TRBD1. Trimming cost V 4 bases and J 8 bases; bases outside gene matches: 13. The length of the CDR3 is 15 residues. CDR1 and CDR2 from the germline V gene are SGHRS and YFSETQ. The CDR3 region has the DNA TGCGCCAGCAGCAACGGAATAGGGACAGGACTAGAAGCTTTCTTT. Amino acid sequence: CASSNGIGTGLEAFF.

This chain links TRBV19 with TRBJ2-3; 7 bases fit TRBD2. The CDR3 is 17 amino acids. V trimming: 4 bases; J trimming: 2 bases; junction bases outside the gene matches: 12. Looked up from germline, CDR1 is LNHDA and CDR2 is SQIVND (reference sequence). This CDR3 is CASSRSSGTLLTDTQYF. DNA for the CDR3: TGTGCCAGTAGTAGGTCTAGCGGAACCTTGCTCACAGATACGCAGTATTTT.